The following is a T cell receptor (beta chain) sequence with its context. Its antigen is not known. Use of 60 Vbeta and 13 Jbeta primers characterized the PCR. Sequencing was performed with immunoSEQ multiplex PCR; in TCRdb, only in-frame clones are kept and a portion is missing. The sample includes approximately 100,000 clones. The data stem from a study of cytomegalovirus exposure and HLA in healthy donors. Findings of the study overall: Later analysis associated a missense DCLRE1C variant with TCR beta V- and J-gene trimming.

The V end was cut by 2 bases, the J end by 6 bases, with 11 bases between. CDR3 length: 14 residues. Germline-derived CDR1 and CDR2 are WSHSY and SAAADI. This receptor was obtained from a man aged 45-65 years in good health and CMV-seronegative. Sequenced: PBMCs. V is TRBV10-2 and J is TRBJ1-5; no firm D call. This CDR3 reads CASSEPQSGQPQHF. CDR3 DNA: TGCGCCAGCAGTGAGCCACAATCGGGTCAGCCCCAGCATTTT.